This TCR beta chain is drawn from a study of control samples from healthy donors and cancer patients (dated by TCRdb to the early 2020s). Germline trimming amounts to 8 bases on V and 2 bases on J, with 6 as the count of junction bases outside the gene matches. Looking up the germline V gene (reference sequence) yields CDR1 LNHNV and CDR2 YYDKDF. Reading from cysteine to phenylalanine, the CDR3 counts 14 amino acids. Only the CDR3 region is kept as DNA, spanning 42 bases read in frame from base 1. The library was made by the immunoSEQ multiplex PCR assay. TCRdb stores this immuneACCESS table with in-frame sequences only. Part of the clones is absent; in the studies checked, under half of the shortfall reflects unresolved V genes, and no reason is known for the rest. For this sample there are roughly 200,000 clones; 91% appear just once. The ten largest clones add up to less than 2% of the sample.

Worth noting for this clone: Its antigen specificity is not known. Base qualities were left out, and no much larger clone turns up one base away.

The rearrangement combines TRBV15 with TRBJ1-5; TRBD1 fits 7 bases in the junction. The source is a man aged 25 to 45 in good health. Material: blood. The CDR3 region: CATGTGAGNQPQHF. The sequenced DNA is TGTGCCACCGGAACAGGGGCGGGCAATCAGCCCCAGCATTTT.